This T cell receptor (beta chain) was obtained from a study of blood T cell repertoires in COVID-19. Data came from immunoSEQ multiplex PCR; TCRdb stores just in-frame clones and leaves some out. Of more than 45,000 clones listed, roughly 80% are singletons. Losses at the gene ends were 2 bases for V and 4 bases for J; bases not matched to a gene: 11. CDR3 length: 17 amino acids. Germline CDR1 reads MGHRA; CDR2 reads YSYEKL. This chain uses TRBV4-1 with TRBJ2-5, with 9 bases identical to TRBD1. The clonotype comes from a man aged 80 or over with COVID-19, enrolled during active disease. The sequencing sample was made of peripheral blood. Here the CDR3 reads CASSQTLHRGRRETQYF. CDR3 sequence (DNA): TGCGCCAGCAGCCAAACGCTCCACAGGGGGCGCAGAGAGACCCAGTACTTC.